The present entry profiles one T cell receptor beta chain with its context. CDR1 and CDR2 from the germline V gene are SEHNR and FQNEAQ (reference sequence). V shed 2 bases, J shed 4 bases, and the junction held 6 bases outside the gene matches. The CDR3 length is 16 residues. This entry comes from a study of blood T cell repertoires in COVID-19. Looking at the study overall: Specimens from acute and convalescent COVID-19 originated in the United States, Italy and Spain. The analysed material was cDNA or gDNA that came from T cells, B-cell-depleted T cells, or PBMCs.

Original analysis: Amplification of reference gene primers was used by the study to estimate nucleated cell counts. TCRdb's table, derived via immunoSEQ multiplex PCR, lists solely in-frame clones and lacks some. D and trimming come from the DNA, and the V and J calls and clone size come from that table. This table has 200,000 to 250,000 clones, 87% appearing once. The source material was peripheral blood. The rearrangement joins TRBV7-9 to TRBJ2-1; 9 nucleotides line up with TRBD2. The sequence was collected from a man aged 18 to 30 with active or convalescent COVID-19. CDR3 protein: CASSLWLAGSYNEQFF. The CDR3 bases are TGTGCCAGCAGCTTATGGCTAGCGGGGTCATACAATGAGCAGTTCTTC.